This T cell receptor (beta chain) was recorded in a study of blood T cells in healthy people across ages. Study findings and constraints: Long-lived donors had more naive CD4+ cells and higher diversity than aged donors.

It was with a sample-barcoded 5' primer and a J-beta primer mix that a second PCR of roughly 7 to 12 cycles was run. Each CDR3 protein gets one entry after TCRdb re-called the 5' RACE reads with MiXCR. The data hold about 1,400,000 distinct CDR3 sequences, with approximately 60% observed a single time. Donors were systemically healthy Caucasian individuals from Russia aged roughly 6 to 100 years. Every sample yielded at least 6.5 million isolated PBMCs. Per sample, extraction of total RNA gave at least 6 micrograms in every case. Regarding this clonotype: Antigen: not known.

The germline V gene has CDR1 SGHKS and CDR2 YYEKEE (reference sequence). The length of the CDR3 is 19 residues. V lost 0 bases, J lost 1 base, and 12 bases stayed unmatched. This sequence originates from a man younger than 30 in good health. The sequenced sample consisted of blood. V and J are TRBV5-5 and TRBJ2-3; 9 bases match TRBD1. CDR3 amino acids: CASSLGVMGQGIGTDTQYF. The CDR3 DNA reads TGTGCCAGCAGCTTGGGGGTTATGGGACAGGGCATCGGCACAGATACGCAGTATTTT.